One and the same sample provided the 10 T cell receptor beta chains below, sequenced in a study of blood T cell repertoires in COVID-19. Using immunoSEQ multiplex PCR, the repertoire was profiled, and TCRdb retains in-frame clones only, with some absent. The sample has about 52,000 clones, roughly 84% seen once. Sample: peripheral blood. The receptors originated from a human donor with active COVID-19. The donor label of this sample is uncertain.

This clone has just one count. DNA for the CDR3: TGTGCCACCAGTGACCGGACTTACACCGGGGAGCTGTTTTTT. This encodes CATSDRTYTGELFF. This chain joins TRBV24-1 and TRBJ2-2; D might be TRBD2 (5 bases). Between the trimmed V and J ends, which lost 4 bases and 3 bases, there was a span of 8 bases. This CDR3 is built from 14 residues. Per germline, CDR1 KGHDR and CDR2 SFDVKD.

V usage is TRBV6-5 and J usage is TRBJ2-5; TRBD2 agrees at 10 bases. The CDR3 spans 14 residues. V lost 5 bases and J lost 5; bases outside the gene matches: 5. Germline V lookup: CDR1 MNHEY, CDR2 SVGAGI. The CDR3 spells CASSSGGASETQYF. CDR3 nucleotide sequence: TGTGCCAGCAGTAGCGGGGGGGCCAGTGAGACCCAGTACTTC.

The chain joins TRBV7-9 to TRBJ2-7; 11 nucleotides agree with TRBD2. V shed 4 bases and J 7 bases; nucleotides not matched to a gene: 9. Germline loops: CDR1 SEHNR, CDR2 FQNEAQ (reference sequence). CDR3 length equals 15 residues. The chain's CDR3 is CASSSGTSGVGEQYF. For the CDR3, the DNA is TGTGCCAGCAGCTCTGGGACTAGCGGCGTAGGGGAGCAGTACTTC. The full variable domain, with the rest looked up from reference TRBV7-9 and TRBJ2-7, is DTGVSQNPRHKITKRGQNVTFRCDPISEHNRLYWYRQTLGQGPEFLTYFQNEAQLEKSRLLSDRFSAERPKGSFSTLEIQRTEQGDSAMYLCASSSGTSGVGEQYFGPGTRLTVT.

The genes are TRBV12-3 or TRBV12-4 and TRBJ1-4; TRBD1 might be the D (6 bases). V was clipped by 8 bases and J by 8 bases, with 12 bases between them. The CDR3 has 12 residues. In DNA, the CDR3 is TGTGCCAGCCGAAAGGACAGAGAAAAACTGTTTTTT. Translated, it gives CASRKDREKLFF.

The chain employs TRBV19 and TRBJ1-2, with TRBD1 as a possible D gene (6 bases). Germline assignment: CDR1 LNHDA and CDR2 SQIVND (reference sequence). V was cut by 4 bases and J by 5 bases, with 11 bases left in between. CDR3 size: 13 residues. CDR3 sequence: CASSTQGLYGYTF. The CDR3, as DNA: TGTGCCAGTAGTACACAGGGTCTATATGGCTACACCTTC.

The J gene is TRBJ2-7, the V gene TRBV5-7, with 9 bases lining up with TRBD1. TRBV5-7 falls under the ORF class, with uncertain function. V was pared by 1 base and J by 7 bases, with 12 bases of the junction left unmatched. The CDR3 runs to 16 residues. The CDR3 DNA sequence: TGTGCCAGCAGCTTGCCCGTCCGGGACAGGGATATGGAGCAGTACTTC. It yields the protein CASSLPVRDRDMEQYF.

The V call is TRBV6-6, the J call TRBJ1-1, with 8 bases identical to TRBD1. This CDR3 region has 16 residues. V lost 2 bases and J lost 1; bases outside the gene matches: 6. Germline V lookup: CDR1 MNHNY, CDR2 SVGAGI (reference sequence). CDR3 protein: CASSYLQGAGNTEAFF. CDR3 DNA sequence: TGTGCCAGCAGTTACCTCCAGGGGGCTGGGAACACTGAAGCTTTCTTT.

This clone was counted a single time. The CDR3 DNA reads TGTGCCAGCAGCCCCAAGGACAGGGGGCGCCTCAATTCACCCCTCCACTTT. This gives the protein CASSPKDRGRLNSPLHF. The chain combines TRBV7-2 with TRBJ1-6; TRBD1 aligns across 11 bases. This CDR3 contains 17 residues. The junction had 10 bases not matched to a gene; V was cut back by 5 bases and J by 7 bases. Per the germline V gene, CDR1 is SGHTA and CDR2 is FQGNSA. The variable domain in full, completed from reference TRBV7-2 and TRBJ1-6, reads GAGVSQSPSNKVTEKGKDVELRCDPISGHTALYWYRQSLGQGLEFLIYFQGNSAPDKSGLPSDRFSAERTGGSVSTLTIQRTQQEDSAVYLCASSPKDRGRLNSPLHFGNGTRLTVT.

In this sample, this clone turned up once. The chain joins TRBV7-9 to TRBJ2-3; 9 positions agree with TRBD2. CDR3 length: 16 amino acids. Germline CDR1 reads SEHNR; CDR2 reads FQNEAQ (reference sequence). Trimming removed 5 bases from V and 3 bases from J; junction bases left unmatched: 9. The DNA of the CDR3 is TGTGCCAGCAGCGGACTGGGACTAGCAATGACAGATACGCAGTATTTT. Translating it yields CASSGLGLAMTDTQYF.

The chain is built from TRBV2 and TRBJ2-6; 10 bases line up with TRBD1. Trimming removed 7 bases from V and 0 bases from J; junction bases left unmatched: 6. This CDR3 has 17 residues. From germline, CDR1 is SNHLY and CDR2 FYNNEI. The CDR3 loop is CASMGDRGNSGANVLTF. In DNA form, the CDR3 reads TGTGCCAGCATGGGGGACAGGGGAAACTCTGGGGCCAACGTCCTGACTTTC. Using reference TRBV2 and TRBJ2-6 for the parts outside the CDR3, the full variable domain is EPEVTQTPSHQVTQMGQEVILRCVPISNHLYFYWYRQILGQKVEFLVSFYNNEISEKSEIFDDQFSVERPDGSNFTLKIRSTKLEDSAMYFCASMGDRGNSGANVLTFGAGSRLTVL.